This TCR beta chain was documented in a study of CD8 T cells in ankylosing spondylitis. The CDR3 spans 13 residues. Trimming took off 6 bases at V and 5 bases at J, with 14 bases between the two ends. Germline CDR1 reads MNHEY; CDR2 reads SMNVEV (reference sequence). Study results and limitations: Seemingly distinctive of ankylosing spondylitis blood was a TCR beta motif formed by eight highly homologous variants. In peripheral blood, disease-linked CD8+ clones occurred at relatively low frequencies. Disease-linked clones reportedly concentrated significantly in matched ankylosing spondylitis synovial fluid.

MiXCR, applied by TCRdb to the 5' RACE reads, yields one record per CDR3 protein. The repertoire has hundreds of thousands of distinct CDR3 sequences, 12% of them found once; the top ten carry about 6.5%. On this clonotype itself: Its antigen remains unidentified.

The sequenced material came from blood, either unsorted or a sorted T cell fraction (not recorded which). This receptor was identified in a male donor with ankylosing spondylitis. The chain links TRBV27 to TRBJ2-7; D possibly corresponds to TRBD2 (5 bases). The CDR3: CASRSLATNEQYF. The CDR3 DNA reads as TGTGCCAGCAGGAGTCTAGCTACGAACGAGCAGTACTTC.